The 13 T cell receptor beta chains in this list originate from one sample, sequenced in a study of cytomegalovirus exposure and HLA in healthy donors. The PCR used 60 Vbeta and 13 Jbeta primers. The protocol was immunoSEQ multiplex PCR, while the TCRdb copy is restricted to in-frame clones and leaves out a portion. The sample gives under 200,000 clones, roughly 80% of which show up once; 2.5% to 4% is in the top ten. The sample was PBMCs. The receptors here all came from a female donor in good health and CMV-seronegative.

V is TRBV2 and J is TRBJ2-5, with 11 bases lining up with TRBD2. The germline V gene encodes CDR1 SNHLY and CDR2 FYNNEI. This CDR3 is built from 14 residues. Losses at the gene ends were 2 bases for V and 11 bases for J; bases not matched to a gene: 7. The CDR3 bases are TGTGCCAGCAGTGAAACTAGCGGGAGTCGGGAGCAGTACTTC. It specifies CASSETSGSREQYF.

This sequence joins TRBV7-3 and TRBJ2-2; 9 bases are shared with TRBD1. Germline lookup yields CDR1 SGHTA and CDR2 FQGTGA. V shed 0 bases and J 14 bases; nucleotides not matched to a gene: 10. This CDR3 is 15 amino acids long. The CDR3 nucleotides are TGTGCCAGCAGCTTAACGGTTTTGGGACAGGGCCTCCTGTTTTTT. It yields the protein CASSLTVLGQGLLFF.

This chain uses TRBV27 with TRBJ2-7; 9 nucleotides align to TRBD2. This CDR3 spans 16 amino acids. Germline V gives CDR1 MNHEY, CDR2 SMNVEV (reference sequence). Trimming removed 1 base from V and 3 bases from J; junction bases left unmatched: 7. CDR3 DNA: TGTGCCAGCAGTTTATATTGGCGGGAGGGGGTCTACGAGCAGTACTTC. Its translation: CASSLYWREGVYEQYF.

The CDR3 DNA reads as TGTGCCAGCAGGTGGACAGGGGGCAACTACAATGAGCAGTTCTTC. Protein sequence: CASRWTGGNYNEQFF. This chain uses TRBV28 with TRBJ2-1, with TRBD1 matching 11 bases. With V trimmed by 6 bases and J by 3 bases, 4 bases remained unmatched. The CDR3 spans 15 residues. CDR1 is MDHEN and CDR2 is SYDVKM in the germline V gene.

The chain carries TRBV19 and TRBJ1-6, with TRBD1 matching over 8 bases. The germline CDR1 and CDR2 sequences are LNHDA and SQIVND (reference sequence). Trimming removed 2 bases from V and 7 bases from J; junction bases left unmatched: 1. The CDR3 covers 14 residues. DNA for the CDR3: TGTGCCAGTAGTATACGGACAGGGAATTCACCCCTCCACTTT. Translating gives CASSIRTGNSPLHF.

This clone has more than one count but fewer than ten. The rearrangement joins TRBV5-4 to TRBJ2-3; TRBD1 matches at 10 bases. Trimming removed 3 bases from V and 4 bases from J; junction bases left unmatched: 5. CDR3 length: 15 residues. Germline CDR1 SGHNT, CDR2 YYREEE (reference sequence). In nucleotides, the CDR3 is TGTGCCAGCAGCTGGGGGACAGGGGTAGCAGATACGCAGTATTTT. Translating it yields CASSWGTGVADTQYF.

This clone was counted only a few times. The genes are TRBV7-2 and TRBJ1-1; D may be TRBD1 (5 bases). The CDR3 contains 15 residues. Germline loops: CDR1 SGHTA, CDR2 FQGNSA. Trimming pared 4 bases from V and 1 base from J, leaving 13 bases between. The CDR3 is CASSWGRAGNTEAFF. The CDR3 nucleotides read TGTGCCAGCAGCTGGGGGAGGGCGGGGAACACTGAAGCTTTCTTT.

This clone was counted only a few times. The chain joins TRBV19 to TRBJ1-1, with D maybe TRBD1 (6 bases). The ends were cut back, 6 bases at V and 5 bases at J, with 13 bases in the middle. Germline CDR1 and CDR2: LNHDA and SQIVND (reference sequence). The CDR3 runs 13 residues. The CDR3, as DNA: TGTGCCAGTAGCGACAGGCGCTGGACTGAAGCTTTCTTT. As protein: CASSDRRWTEAFF.

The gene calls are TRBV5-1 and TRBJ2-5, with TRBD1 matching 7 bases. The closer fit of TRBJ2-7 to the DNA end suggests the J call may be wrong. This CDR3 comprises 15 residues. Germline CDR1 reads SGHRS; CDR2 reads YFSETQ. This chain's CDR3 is CASSLSGTVSYEQYF. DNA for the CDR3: TGCGCCAGCAGCTTGTCCGGGACAGTCTCCTACGAGCAGTACTTC.

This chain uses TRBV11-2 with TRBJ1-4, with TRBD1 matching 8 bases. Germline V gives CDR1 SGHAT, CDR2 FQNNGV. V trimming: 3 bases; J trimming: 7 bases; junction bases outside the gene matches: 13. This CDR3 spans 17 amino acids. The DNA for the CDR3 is TGTGCCAGCAGCTTCCTATTCCAGGGGGCCGGGGGTGAAAAACTGTTTTTT. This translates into CASSFLFQGAGGEKLFF.

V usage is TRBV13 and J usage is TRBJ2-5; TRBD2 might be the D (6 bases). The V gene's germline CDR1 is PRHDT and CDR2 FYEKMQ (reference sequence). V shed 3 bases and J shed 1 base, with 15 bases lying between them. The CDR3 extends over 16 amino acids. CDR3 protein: CASSFRGAGGQETQYF. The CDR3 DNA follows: TGTGCCAGCAGCTTTCGGGGAGCCGGGGGCCAAGAGACCCAGTACTTC.

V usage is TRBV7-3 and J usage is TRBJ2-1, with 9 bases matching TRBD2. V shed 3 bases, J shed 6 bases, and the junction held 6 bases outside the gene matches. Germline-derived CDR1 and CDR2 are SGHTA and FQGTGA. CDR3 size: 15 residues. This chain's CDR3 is CASSFSGGGANEQFF. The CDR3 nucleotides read TGTGCCAGCAGCTTTTCTGGCGGGGGGGCCAATGAGCAGTTCTTC.

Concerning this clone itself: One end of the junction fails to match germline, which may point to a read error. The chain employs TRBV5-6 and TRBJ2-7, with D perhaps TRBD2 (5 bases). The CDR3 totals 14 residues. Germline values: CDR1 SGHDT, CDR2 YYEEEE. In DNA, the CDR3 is TGTGCCAGCAGCTCCCCCGGGGAGATTTACGAGCAGTGCTTC. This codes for CASSSPGEIYEQCF.